This TCR beta chain came from a study of blood T cell repertoires in COVID-19. In its sample, this clone was seen a few times. Participants' own reports of clinical history determined their cohort assignment. The method was immunoSEQ multiplex PCR; TCRdb's version includes in-frame clones alone and lacks a portion of them. The sample yields about 310,000 clones, about 91% seen once. CDR1 is SEHNR, CDR2 FQNEAQ, per germline (reference sequence). The CDR3 extends over 12 amino acids. Trimming left V 2 bases short and J 6 bases short, with 8 bases between. The chain combines TRBV7-9 with TRBJ2-7, with no clear D. Source material: PBMCs or T cells enriched from blood (not recorded which). This clonotype originated in a woman younger than 35 who had recovered from COVID-19. CDR3 sequence: CASSLLDLEQYF. In DNA, the CDR3 is TGTGCCAGCAGCTTACTAGACCTCGAGCAGTACTTC.